This T cell receptor (beta chain) appears in the sequencing data of a study of shared clonotypes between healthy human individuals. Germline V CDR1 and CDR2: ENHRY, SYGVKD. The CDR3 sequence is 13 residues long. V was clipped by 8 bases and J by 5 bases; unmatched bases: 5. Study-level results: Sampling involved blood alone; tissue repertoires likely differ.

It was across several immunoSEQ plates that each subset's genomic DNA was evenly split. The table came from immunoSEQ multiplex PCR; TCRdb's copy has only in-frame clones and leaves some out. The sample records about 2.3 million clones, more than 85% being singletons. To note about this clone: What it binds is unknown.

This sequence originates from a man aged 18-30 years in good health. Some clones in this sample may be carry-over from other donors' samples. The gene calls are TRBV10-3 and TRBJ2-3, with 9 bases identical to TRBD2. Sample: naive CD4+ T cells from PBMCs. The subset is: CD45RA+ positively selected. The CDR3 reads CAIRGRAGDTQYF. In DNA form, the CDR3 reads TGTGCCATCCGCGGGAGGGCGGGAGATACGCAGTATTTT.